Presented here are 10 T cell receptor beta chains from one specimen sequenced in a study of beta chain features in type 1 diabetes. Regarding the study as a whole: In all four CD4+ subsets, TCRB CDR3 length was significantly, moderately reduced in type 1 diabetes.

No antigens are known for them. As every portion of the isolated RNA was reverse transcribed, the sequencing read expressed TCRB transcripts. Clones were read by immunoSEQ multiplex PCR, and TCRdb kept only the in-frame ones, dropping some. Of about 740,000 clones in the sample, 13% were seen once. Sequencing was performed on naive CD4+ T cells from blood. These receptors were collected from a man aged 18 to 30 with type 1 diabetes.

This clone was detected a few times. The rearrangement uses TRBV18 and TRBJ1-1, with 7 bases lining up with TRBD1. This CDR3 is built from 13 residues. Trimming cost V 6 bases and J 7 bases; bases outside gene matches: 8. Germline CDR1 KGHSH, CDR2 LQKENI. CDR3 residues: CASSPGTENEAFF. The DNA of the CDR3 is TGTGCCAGCTCCCCTGGGACAGAGAATGAAGCTTTCTTT.

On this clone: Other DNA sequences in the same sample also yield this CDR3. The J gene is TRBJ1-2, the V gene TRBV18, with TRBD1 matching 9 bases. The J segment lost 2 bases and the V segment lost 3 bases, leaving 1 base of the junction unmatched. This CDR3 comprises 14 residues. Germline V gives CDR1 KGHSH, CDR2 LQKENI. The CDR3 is CASSPGTGNYGYTF. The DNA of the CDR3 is TGTGCCAGCTCACCCGGGACAGGGAACTATGGCTACACCTTC.

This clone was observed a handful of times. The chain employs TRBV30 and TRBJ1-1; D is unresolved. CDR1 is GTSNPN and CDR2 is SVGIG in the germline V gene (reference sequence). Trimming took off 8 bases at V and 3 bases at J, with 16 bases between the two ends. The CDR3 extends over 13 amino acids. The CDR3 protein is CARRPYVDTEAFF. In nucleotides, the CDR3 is TGTGCCCGAAGACCTTATGTAGACACTGAAGCTTTCTTT.

This CDR3 reads CSVGIQVYNEQFF. In DNA form, the CDR3 reads TGCAGCGTTGGGATACAGGTCTACAATGAGCAGTTCTTC. The chain carries TRBV29-1 and TRBJ2-1; D may be TRBD1 (5 bases). V lost 4 bases to trimming and J lost 3 bases, with 10 bases between them. The germline gives CDR1 SQVTM, CDR2 ANQGSEA. The CDR3 runs 13 residues.

The CDR3 DNA reads as TGTGCCAGCAGCTTTTGGGGGACAGGGTGGGACAATGAGCAGTTCTTC. Translated: CASSFWGTGWDNEQFF. The chain carries TRBV7-9 and TRBJ2-1, with 9 bases that match TRBD1. J was trimmed by 5 bases and V by 3 bases; bases with no gene match: 8. The germline CDR1 and CDR2 sequences are SEHNR and FQNEAQ (reference sequence). The CDR3 runs 16 residues.

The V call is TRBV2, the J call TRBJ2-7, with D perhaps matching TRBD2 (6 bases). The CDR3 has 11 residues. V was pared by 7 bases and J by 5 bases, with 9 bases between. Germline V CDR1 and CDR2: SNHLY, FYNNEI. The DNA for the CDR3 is TGTGCCAGCACCGAGCGGGACGAGCAGTACTTC. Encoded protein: CASTERDEQYF.

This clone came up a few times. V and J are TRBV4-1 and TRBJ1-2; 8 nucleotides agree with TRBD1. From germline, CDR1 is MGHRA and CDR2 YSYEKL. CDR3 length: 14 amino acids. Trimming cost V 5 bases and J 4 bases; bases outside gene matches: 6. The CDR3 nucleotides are TGCGCCAGCAGCTCCGGGACAGGAAGCTATGGCTACACCTTC. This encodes CASSSGTGSYGYTF.

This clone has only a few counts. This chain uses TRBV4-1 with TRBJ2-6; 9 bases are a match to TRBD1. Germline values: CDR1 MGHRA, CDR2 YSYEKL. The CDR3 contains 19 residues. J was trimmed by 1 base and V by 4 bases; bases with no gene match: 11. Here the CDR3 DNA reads TGCGCCAGCAGCCGCTTACCGGGACAGGGTACTTCTGGGGCCAACGTCCTGACTTTC. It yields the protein CASSRLPGQGTSGANVLTF.

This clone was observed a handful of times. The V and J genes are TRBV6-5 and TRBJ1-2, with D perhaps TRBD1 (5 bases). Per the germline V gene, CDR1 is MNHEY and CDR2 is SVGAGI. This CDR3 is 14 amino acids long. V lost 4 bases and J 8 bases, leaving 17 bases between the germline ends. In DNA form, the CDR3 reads TGTGCCAGCAGTTCAGGGAAAGGGCTGTTGGGCTACACCTTC. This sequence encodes CASSSGKGLLGYTF.

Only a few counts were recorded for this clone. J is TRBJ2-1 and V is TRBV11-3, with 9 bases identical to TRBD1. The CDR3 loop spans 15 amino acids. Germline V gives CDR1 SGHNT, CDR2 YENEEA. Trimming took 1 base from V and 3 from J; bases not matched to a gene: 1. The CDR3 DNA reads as TGTGCCAGCAGCTTAGGGACAGGGGTCTACAATGAGCAGTTCTTC. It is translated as CASSLGTGVYNEQFF.